Below, 19 T cell receptor beta chains from the same sample are listed, as sequenced in a study of siplizumab effects on memory and regulatory T cells. Assay: immunoSEQ multiplex PCR; the TCRdb copy retains only in-frame clones and omits some. The sample carries about 87,000 clones, roughly 87% recorded once. Sequencing was done on a sample of Tregs sorted from blood. Every receptor here comes from a human donor in good health.

The V and J genes are TRBV27 and TRBJ1-4; 8 nucleotides line up with TRBD1. Germline V gene data show CDR1 as MNHEY and CDR2 as SMNVEV (reference sequence). The length of the CDR3 is 13 residues. V lost 3 bases and J lost 12; bases outside the gene matches: 6. This CDR3 is CASSFGQGIELFF. DNA for the CDR3: TGTGCCAGCAGTTTCGGACAGGGAATCGAACTGTTTTTT.

V gene TRBV15 combines with J gene TRBJ2-1; 12 bases line up with TRBD2. Germline CDR1 reads LNHNV; CDR2 reads YYDKDF (reference sequence). The CDR3 is 14 residues long. Unmatched junction bases numbered 9, after V lost 9 bases and J lost 9 bases. The CDR3 here is CATGLAGPLSEQFF. CDR3 nucleotide sequence: TGTGCCACTGGACTAGCGGGACCTCTAAGTGAGCAGTTCTTC.

This rearrangement joins TRBV18 to TRBJ1-2; possible D gene TRBD1, 6 bases. V lost 3 bases, J lost 7 bases, and 15 bases lay in between. Germline CDR1 and CDR2: KGHSH and LQKENI. The CDR3 contains 14 residues. CDR3 sequence: CASSPWDKPIGYTF. The CDR3 nucleotides are TGTGCCAGCTCACCCTGGGACAAGCCGATTGGCTACACCTTC.

This clone has just one count. The chain is built from TRBV27 and TRBJ1-3; possible D gene TRBD1, 6 bases. CDR3 length: 14 amino acids. V shed 5 bases and J shed 4 bases, with 12 bases lying between them. The germline V gene has CDR1 MNHEY and CDR2 SMNVEV (reference sequence). The CDR3 reads CASSQQGSGNTIYF. DNA for the CDR3: TGTGCCAGCAGTCAACAGGGCTCCGGAAACACCATATATTTT.

The chain employs TRBV2 and TRBJ1-5, with D uncertain. V lost 4 bases and J 4 bases, leaving 8 bases between the germline ends. The length of the CDR3 is 13 residues. Germline CDR1 and CDR2: SNHLY and FYNNEI. CDR3 bases: TGTGCCAGCAGTGCAGACGGGAATCAGCCCCAGCATTTT. Protein: CASSADGNQPQHF. Combining the CDR3 with reference TRBV2 and TRBJ1-5 gives the whole variable domain EPEVTQTPSHQVTQMGQEVILRCVPISNHLYFYWYRQILGQKVEFLVSFYNNEISEKSEIFDDQFSVERPDGSNFTLKIRSTKLEDSAMYFCASSADGNQPQHFGDGTRLSIL.

J is TRBJ2-7 and V is TRBV6-6, with a tentative D call TRBD2 (6 bases). The germline V gene encodes CDR1 MNHNY and CDR2 SVGAGI (reference sequence). The ends were cut back, 2 bases at V and 6 bases at J, with 14 bases in the middle. The CDR3 is 14 residues long. The CDR3 loop reads CASSYVGGEVEQYF. Here the CDR3 DNA reads TGTGCCAGCAGTTACGTCGGCGGGGAGGTCGAGCAGTACTTC.

The chain links TRBV5-5 to TRBJ2-3; perhaps TRBD2 as D (7 bases). Trimming took 0 bases from V and 4 from J, leaving 15 bases between them. The CDR3 loop spans 16 amino acids. Germline lookup yields CDR1 SGHKS and CDR2 YYEKEE (reference sequence). CDR3 coding DNA: TGTGCCAGCAGCTTGGCCGGTGGGGGGGCCGCAGATACGCAGTATTTT. It is translated as CASSLAGGGAADTQYF.

The rearrangement joins TRBV5-1 to TRBJ1-2; no definite D call. V was pared by 2 bases and J by 6 bases, with 11 bases between. This CDR3 is 13 amino acids long. Per the germline V gene, CDR1 is SGHRS and CDR2 is YFSETQ. The CDR3 nucleotides are TGCGCCAGCAGCTTTACACAATTGGATGGCTACACCTTC. This translates into CASSFTQLDGYTF. The whole variable domain, remainder taken from reference TRBV5-1 and TRBJ1-2, is KAGVTQTPRYLIKTRGQQVTLSCSPISGHRSVSWYQQTPGQGLQFLFEYFSETQRNKGNFPGRFSGRQFSNSRSEMNVSTLELGDSALYLCASSFTQLDGYTFGSGTRLTVV.

This clone has more than one count but fewer than ten. The V gene is TRBV6-1, the J gene TRBJ1-2, with D possibly matching TRBD1 (5 bases). Germline V gene sequence: CDR1 MNHNS, CDR2 SASEGT. V shed 3 bases and J shed 1 base, with 15 bases lying between them. The CDR3 is 16 residues long. The CDR3: CASSDSRDGDNYGYTF. The CDR3 region has the DNA TGTGCCAGCAGTGACAGCCGGGACGGAGATAACTATGGCTACACCTTC.

The CDR3 sequence is CASSMATGRVTDTQYF. CDR3 nucleotides: TGTGCCAGCAGTATGGCTACGGGCCGAGTCACAGATACGCAGTATTTT. The rearrangement links TRBV7-8 to TRBJ2-3, with D unresolved. Trimming removed 6 bases at V and 2 bases at J, with 18 bases between. Germline V gene sequence: CDR1 SGHVS, CDR2 FQNEAQ. This CDR3 has 16 residues.

The chain carries TRBV6-5 and TRBJ1-1; D gene ambiguous. CDR3 length: 12 amino acids. In germline, CDR1 is MNHEY, CDR2 SVGAGI. V lost 0 bases, J lost 4 bases, and 3 bases lay in between. The CDR3 spells CASSYSSTEAFF. For the CDR3, the DNA is TGTGCCAGCAGTTACTCGAGCACTGAAGCTTTCTTT.

This clone was found once. The chain combines TRBV4-2 with TRBJ2-1; 12 positions agree with TRBD2. This CDR3 has 16 residues. V dropped 0 bases and J dropped 4; count of bases not matched to a gene: 1. The germline V gene encodes CDR1 LGHNA and CDR2 YNFKEQ. CDR3 coding DNA: TGTGCCAGCAGCCAAGATCTAGCGGGGGGGTACAATGAGCAGTTCTTC. Its protein is CASSQDLAGGYNEQFF.

The chain combines TRBV7-3 with TRBJ1-1; 7 nucleotides line up with TRBD1. V was pared by 5 bases and J by 1 base, with 7 bases of the junction left unmatched. The length of the CDR3 is 15 residues. Germline CDR1 SGHTA, CDR2 FQGTGA. CDR3: CASSLIGTANTEAFF. In nucleotides, the CDR3 is TGTGCCAGCAGCCTCATCGGGACAGCGAACACTGAAGCTTTCTTT.

The rearrangement links TRBV4-1 to TRBJ1-2; D remains ambiguous. Germline V gives CDR1 MGHRA, CDR2 YSYEKL. The CDR3 length is 16 residues. Trimming took 0 bases from V and 4 from J, leaving 15 bases between them. The CDR3: CASSQETLGSSYGYTF. As DNA, the CDR3 is TGCGCCAGCAGCCAAGAGACCTTGGGATCCAGCTATGGCTACACCTTC.

The genes are TRBV7-6 and TRBJ2-3; D gene ambiguous. The CDR3 is made up of 13 amino acids. Germline values: CDR1 SGHVS, CDR2 FNYEAQ. V lost 4 bases, J lost 6 bases, and 11 bases lay in between. The CDR3 nucleotides are TGTGCCAGCAGCTCCTCACTGTCGGATACGCAGTATTTT. It codes for CASSSSLSDTQYF.

The CDR3 reads CASGEGLTNYGYTF. Here the CDR3 DNA reads TGTGCCAGTGGTGAGGGACTTACTAACTATGGCTACACCTTC. The V and J genes are TRBV19 and TRBJ1-2, with a possible D match to TRBD1 (5 bases). Germline assignment: CDR1 LNHDA and CDR2 SQIVND (reference sequence). V was trimmed by 8 bases and J by 0 bases, leaving 13 bases between them. The CDR3 runs 14 residues.

This chain uses TRBV10-2 with TRBJ2-7; D not certain. The CDR3 length is 13 residues. V was trimmed by 4 bases and J by 1 base, leaving 8 bases between them. The germline V gene encodes CDR1 WSHSY and CDR2 SAAADI. As DNA, the CDR3 is TGCGCCAGCAGTGGCTTCGGTTCCTACGAGCAGTACTTC. It encodes CASSGFGSYEQYF.

This clone was detected a few times. The V and J genes are TRBV11-2 and TRBJ1-1; D is ambiguous. The germline V gene has CDR1 SGHAT and CDR2 FQNNGV. The CDR3 runs to 14 residues. Deletions cut 4 bases from V and 2 bases from J, with 11 bases between. In nucleotides, the CDR3 is TGTGCCAGCAGCTCGAGCGCCCTTAACACTGAAGCTTTCTTT. Its protein is CASSSSALNTEAFF.

The J gene is TRBJ1-1, the V gene TRBV5-4, with unresolved D. Trimming took 3 bases from V and 1 from J, leaving 7 bases between them. The germline CDR1 and CDR2 sequences are SGHNT and YYREEE (reference sequence). The CDR3 consists of 13 residues. The CDR3 bases are TGTGCCAGCAGCTCCTCCAGGAACACTGAAGCTTTCTTT. It is translated as CASSSSRNTEAFF.